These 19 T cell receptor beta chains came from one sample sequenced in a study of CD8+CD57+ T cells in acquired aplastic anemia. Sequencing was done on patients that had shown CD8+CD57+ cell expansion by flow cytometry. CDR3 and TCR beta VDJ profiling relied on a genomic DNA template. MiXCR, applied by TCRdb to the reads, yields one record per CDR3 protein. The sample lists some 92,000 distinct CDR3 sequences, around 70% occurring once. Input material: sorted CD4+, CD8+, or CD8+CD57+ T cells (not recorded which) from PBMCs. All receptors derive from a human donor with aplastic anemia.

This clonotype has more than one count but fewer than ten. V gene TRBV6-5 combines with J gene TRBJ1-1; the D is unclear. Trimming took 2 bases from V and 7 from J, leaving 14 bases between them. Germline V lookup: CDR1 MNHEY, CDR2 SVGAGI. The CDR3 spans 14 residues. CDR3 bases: TGTGCCAGCAGTTACGACCAGGAAGTAAGTGAAGCTTTCTTT. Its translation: CASSYDQEVSEAFF.

CDR3 DNA: TGTGCCAGCAGCATAACAGGGGCGCGGGAGACCCAGTACTTC. Its translation: CASSITGARETQYF. This chain connects TRBV11-2 to TRBJ2-5; 7 positions agree with TRBD1. Per the germline V gene, CDR1 is SGHAT and CDR2 is FQNNGV. This CDR3 region has 14 residues. After removal of 5 bases from V and 5 bases from J, the junction contained 8 bases not matched to a gene.

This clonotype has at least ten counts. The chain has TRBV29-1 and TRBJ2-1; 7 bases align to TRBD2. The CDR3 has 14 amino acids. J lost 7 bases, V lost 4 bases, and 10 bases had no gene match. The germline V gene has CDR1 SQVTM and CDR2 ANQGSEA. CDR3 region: CSVVGGVVGNEQFF. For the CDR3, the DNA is TGCAGCGTTGTGGGGGGGGTGGTGGGAAATGAGCAGTTCTTC.

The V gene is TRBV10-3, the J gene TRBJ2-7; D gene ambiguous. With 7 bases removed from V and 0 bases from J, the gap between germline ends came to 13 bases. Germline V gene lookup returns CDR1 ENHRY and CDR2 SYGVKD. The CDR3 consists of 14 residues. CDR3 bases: TGTGCCATCACTCCAGACTCCGGCTCCTACGAGCAGTACTTC. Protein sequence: CAITPDSGSYEQYF.

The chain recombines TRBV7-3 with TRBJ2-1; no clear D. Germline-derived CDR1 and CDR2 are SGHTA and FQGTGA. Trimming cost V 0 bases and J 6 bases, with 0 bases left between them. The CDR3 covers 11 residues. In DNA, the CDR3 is TGTGCCAGCAGCTTAACCAATGAGCAGTTCTTC. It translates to CASSLTNEQFF.

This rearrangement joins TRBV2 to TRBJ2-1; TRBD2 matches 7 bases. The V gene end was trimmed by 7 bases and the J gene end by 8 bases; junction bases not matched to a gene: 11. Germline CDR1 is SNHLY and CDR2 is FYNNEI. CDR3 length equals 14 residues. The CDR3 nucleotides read TGTGCCAGCACCGGACTAGAAAGGCTAGATGAGCAGTTCTTC. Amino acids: CASTGLERLDEQFF.

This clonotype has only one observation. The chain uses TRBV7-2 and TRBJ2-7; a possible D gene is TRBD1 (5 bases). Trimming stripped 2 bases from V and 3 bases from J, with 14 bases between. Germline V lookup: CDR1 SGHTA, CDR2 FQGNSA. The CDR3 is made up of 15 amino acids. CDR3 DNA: TGTGCCAGCAGCTTAAACCCAGGGCTAGGCTACGAGCAGTACTTC. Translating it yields CASSLNPGLGYEQYF.

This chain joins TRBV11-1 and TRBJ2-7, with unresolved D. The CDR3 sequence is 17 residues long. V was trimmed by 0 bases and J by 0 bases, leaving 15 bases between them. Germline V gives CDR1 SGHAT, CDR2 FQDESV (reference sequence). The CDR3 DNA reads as TGTGCCAGCAGCTTAGCGCGTTTGAAGGCCAGCTCCTACGAGCAGTACTTC. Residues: CASSLARLKASSYEQYF.

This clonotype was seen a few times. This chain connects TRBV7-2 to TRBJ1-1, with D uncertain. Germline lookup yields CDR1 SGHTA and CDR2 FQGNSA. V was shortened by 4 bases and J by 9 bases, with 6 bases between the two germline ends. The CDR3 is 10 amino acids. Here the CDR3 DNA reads TGTGCCAGCAGCTGGGGAAAAGCTTTCTTT. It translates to CASSWGKAFF.

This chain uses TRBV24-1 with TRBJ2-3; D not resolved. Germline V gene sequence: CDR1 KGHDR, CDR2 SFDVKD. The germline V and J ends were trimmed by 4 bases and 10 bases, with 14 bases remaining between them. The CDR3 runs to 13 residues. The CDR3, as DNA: TGTGCCACCAGTGAAGGCTCCTATTGGGCGCAGTATTTT. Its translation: CATSEGSYWAQYF.

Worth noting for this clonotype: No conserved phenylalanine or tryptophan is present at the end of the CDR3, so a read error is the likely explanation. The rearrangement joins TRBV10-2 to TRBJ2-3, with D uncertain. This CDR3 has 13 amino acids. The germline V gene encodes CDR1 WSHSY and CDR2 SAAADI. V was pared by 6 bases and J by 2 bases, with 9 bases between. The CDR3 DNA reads TGCGCCAGCAGAGACTCCCACACAGATACGCAGTATCTT. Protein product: CASRDSHTDTQYL.

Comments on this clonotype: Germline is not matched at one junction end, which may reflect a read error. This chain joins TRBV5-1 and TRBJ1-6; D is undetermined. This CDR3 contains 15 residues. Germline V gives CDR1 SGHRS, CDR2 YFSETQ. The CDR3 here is CASSSGPMYNSPLHF. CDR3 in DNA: TGCGCCAGCAGCTCCGGACCGATGTATAACTCACCCCTCCACTTT.

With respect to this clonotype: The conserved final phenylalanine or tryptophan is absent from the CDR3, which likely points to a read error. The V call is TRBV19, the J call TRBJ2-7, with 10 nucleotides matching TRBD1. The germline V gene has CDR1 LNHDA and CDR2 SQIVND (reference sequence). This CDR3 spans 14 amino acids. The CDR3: CASSIGTGDYEQYL. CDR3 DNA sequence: TGTGCCAGCAGTATAGGGACAGGGGACTACGAGCAGTACCTC.

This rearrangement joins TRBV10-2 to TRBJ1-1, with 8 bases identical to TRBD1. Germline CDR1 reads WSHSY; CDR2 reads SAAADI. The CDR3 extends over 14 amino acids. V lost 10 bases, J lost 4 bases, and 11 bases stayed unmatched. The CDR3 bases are TGCGCCACCAGGGAACAGGGGGAGGTCACTGAAGCTTTCTTT. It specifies CATREQGEVTEAFF.

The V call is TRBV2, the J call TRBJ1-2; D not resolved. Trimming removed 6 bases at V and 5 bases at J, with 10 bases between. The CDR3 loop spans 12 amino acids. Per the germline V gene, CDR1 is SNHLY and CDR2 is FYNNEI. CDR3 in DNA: TGTGCCAGCAGCCCAGCGAATTATGGCTACACCTTC. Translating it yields CASSPANYGYTF.

CDR3 coding DNA: TGTGCCATCAGTGAGTTTCAGGGAGGCGAGACCCAGTACTTC. Protein: CAISEFQGGETQYF. The rearrangement links TRBV10-3 to TRBJ2-5; TRBD2 is a possible D gene (6 bases). The V gene's germline CDR1 is ENHRY and CDR2 SYGVKD. Between the trimmed V and J ends, which lost 1 base and 5 bases, there was a span of 11 bases. The length of the CDR3 is 14 residues.

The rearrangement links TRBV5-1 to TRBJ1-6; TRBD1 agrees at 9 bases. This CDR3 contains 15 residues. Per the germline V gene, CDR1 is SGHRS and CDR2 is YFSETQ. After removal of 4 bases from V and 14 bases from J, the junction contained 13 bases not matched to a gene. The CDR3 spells CASSVGTGTTGALHF. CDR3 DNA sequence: TGCGCCAGCAGCGTCGGGACAGGGACCACAGGGGCCCTCCACTTT.

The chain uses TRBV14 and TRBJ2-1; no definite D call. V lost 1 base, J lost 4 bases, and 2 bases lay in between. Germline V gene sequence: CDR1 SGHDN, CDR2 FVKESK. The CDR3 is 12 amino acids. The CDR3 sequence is CASSQVYNEQFF. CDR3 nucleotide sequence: TGTGCCAGCAGCCAAGTTTACAATGAGCAGTTCTTC. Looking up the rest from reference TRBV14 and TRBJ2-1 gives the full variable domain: EAGVTQFPSHSVIEKGQTVTLRCDPISGHDNLYWYRRVMGKEIKFLLHFVKESKQDESGMPNNRFLAERTGGTYSTLKVQPAELEDSGVYFCASSQVYNEQFFGPGTRLTVL.

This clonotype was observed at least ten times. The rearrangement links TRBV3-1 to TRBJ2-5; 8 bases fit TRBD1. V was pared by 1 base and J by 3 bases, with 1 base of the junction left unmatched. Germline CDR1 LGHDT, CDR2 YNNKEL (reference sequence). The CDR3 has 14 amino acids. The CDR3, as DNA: TGTGCCAGCAGCCAAGGGACAGGGAAAGAGACCCAGTACTTC. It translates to CASSQGTGKETQYF.